The clone carrying this TCR beta chain was counted ten times or more. Its specificity is not known. Specified time point: healthy volunteer bleed at 6 weeks. Whole blood, unfractionated, served as the material for total RNA extraction. Unique molecular identifiers were linked by the library to individual cDNA molecules. Authors' data handling: Per-sample TCR counts ranged from roughly 20,000 to 750,000, median roughly 87,000. TCRdb re-analysed the RACE reads in MiXCR, keeping a single row per CDR3 protein. The V and J calls and clone size are TCRdb's, not the authors'. Among about 47,000 distinct CDR3 sequences, around 4% were seen once, and the ten largest hold 5% to 7%. This entry is derived from a study of human T cells and chemical hapten exposure. Study-level background: Mainly, slight library volume differences in the pool made TCR yields vary. Study-wide points: TCRs at high frequency, those above 1 in 1000, did not change with DPC sensitization.

Germline-derived CDR1 and CDR2 are MDHEN and SYDVKM. This CDR3 has 15 amino acids. V was pared by 3 bases and J by 5 bases, with 17 bases between. V and J are TRBV28 and TRBJ2-7; maybe TRBD1 (5 bases). Sequencing input: whole blood. The sequence derives from a human donor in good health. Some clones in this sample may be carry-over from other donors' samples. CDR3 in DNA: TGTGCCAGCAGTTTTCTGGGCAGGGTTCTCGACGAGCAGTACTTC. Translating it yields CASSFLGRVLDEQYF.